A single sample gave rise to the 7 T cell receptor beta chains below, sequenced in a study of blood T cell repertoires in COVID-19. Some clones are missing from TCRdb's copy, which holds only in-frame ones; the method was immunoSEQ multiplex PCR. Seen here are 130,000 or so clones, 86% observed once, and the top ten hold approximately 4.2%. The specimen sequenced was peripheral blood. The receptors come from a man between 40 and 49 years old with acute or convalescent COVID-19.

This CDR3 reads CASSYSRGSTDTQYF. In DNA form, the CDR3 reads TGTGCCAGCAGTTACTCGAGAGGGAGCACAGATACGCAGTATTTT. The V gene is TRBV6-6, the J gene TRBJ2-3, with D perhaps matching TRBD2 (5 bases). CDR1 is MNHNY and CDR2 is SVGAGI in the germline V gene (reference sequence). Trimming took off 0 bases at V and 0 bases at J, with 7 bases between the two ends. The CDR3 runs 15 residues.

CDR3 sequence reads: CASRKAGDTGELFF. The DNA for the CDR3 is TGTGCCAGCAGGAAGGCAGGGGACACCGGGGAGCTGTTTTTT. This sequence joins TRBV6-5 and TRBJ2-2; possible D gene TRBD1, 6 bases. Germline lookup yields CDR1 MNHEY and CDR2 SVGAGI. The CDR3 length is 14 residues. Between the trimmed V and J ends, which lost 6 bases and 3 bases, there was a span of 11 bases.

The rearrangement uses TRBV7-2 and TRBJ1-5, with 8 positions matching TRBD1. V lost 5 bases to trimming and J lost 1 base; unmatched junction nucleotides: 7. Germline V gene sequence: CDR1 SGHTA, CDR2 FQGNSA. There are 16 residues in the CDR3. In DNA, the CDR3 is TGTGCCAGCAGCCCCACAGGGGGACGGAGCAATCAGCCCCAGCATTTT. Its translation is CASSPTGGRSNQPQHF.

This chain joins TRBV30 and TRBJ1-5, with a weak D call TRBD1 (6 bases). The CDR3 is made up of 15 amino acids. Germline CDR1 GTSNPN, CDR2 SVGIG (reference sequence). V gave up 4 bases and J gave up 3 bases, with 16 bases separating them. The CDR3, as DNA: TGTGCCTGGACCAATCGCGGACAGTACAATCAGCCCCAGCATTTT. It yields the protein CAWTNRGQYNQPQHF. Full variable domain (remainder filled in from reference TRBV30 and TRBJ1-5): SQTIHQWPATLVQPVGSPLSLECTVEGTSNPNLYWYRQAAGRGLQLLFYSVGIGQISSEVPQNLSASRPQDRQFILSSKKLLLSDSGFYLCAWTNRGQYNQPQHFGDGTRLSIL.

V usage is TRBV4-2 and J usage is TRBJ1-1; 7 nucleotides match TRBD1. This CDR3 contains 16 residues. Germline lookup yields CDR1 LGHNA and CDR2 YNFKEQ. Trimming at V came to 2 bases and at J to 1 base, leaving 7 bases not matched to a gene. The CDR3 is CASSQTRQGWNTEAFF. DNA for the CDR3: TGTGCCAGCAGCCAAACCAGACAGGGTTGGAACACTGAAGCTTTCTTT.

V is TRBV5-1 and J is TRBJ1-6, with D hard to call. The CDR3 has 15 residues. Germline loops: CDR1 SGHRS, CDR2 YFSETQ. V lost 0 bases to trimming and J lost 3 bases, with 7 bases between them. The CDR3 coding sequence is TGCGCCAGCAGCTTGGGAGGGAACTATAATTCACCCCTCCACTTT. This codes for CASSLGGNYNSPLHF.

V and J are TRBV18 and TRBJ1-1; no reliable D call. This CDR3 is 14 amino acids long. CDR1 and CDR2 from the germline V gene are KGHSH and LQKENI. V was cut by 0 bases and J by 10 bases, with 15 bases left in between. The CDR3 coding sequence is TGTGCCAGCTCACCACCGCAGATACTCGACACAGCTTTCTTT. Amino acid sequence: CASSPPQILDTAFF. Supplemented by reference TRBV18 and TRBJ1-1, the full variable domain reads NAGVMQNPRHLVRRRGQEARLRCSPMKGHSHVYWYRQLPEEGLKFMVYLQKENIIDESGMPKERFSAEFPKEGPSILRIQQVVRGDSAAYFCASSPPQILDTAFFGQGTRLTVV.